These T cell receptor beta chains were read from a single sample in a study of T cell responses to AZD1222 COVID-19 vaccine. Method: immunoSEQ multiplex PCR; TCRdb's copy keeps in-frame clones and lacks some. The sample yields 140,000 to 150,000 clones, roughly 91% seen once. This specimen consisted of peripheral blood, obtained on day 0 of AZD1222 vaccination. These receptors were collected from an adult in good health. Each CDR3 is given with its conserved first and last residue. Each record gives: clone size, D gene, V gene, J gene, CDR3 DNA, CDR3 protein. The D gene is left open where the match is weak. Not all rows give a size; the values are once, few, many and, for expanded clones, a class.

NA	TRBD1	TRBV7-2	TRBJ2-7	TGTGCCAGCAGCTTAGGCCAGGGGGCGGGCGAGCAGTACTTC	CASSLGQGAGEQYF
few	NA	TRBV27	TRBJ1-1	TGTGCCAGCAGTCTTCAGGGGACAATGAACACTGAAGCTTTCTTT	CASSLQGTMNTEAFF
once	NA	TRBV20-1	TRBJ1-1	TGCAGTGCTCGTGGGGCGAACACTGAAGCTTTCTTT	CSARGANTEAFF
NA	NA	TRBV3-1/TRBV3-2	TRBJ1-2	TGTGCCAGCAGCCAAGATCTGGGTTATGGCTACACCTTC	CASSQDLGYGYTF
NA	TRBD1	TRBV3-1/TRBV3-2	TRBJ2-2	TGTGCCAGCAGCCAAGTATTTGGACAGGGGCCCAACACCGGGGAGCTGTTTTTT	CASSQVFGQGPNTGELFF
NA	NA	TRBV27	TRBJ1-2	TGTGCCAGCAGTTTTGGGGGACCGGGAAACAATGGCTACACCTTC	CASSFGGPGNNGYTF
NA	NA	TRBV6-5	TRBJ2-7	TGTGCCAGCAGTTACGAGTACAACTACGAGCAGTACTTC	CASSYEYNYEQYF
once	TRBD1	TRBV28	TRBJ1-4	TGTGCCAGCACTCCAGGGGGGACAGGGGTAGGGGAACTGTTTTTT	CASTPGGTGVGELFF
NA	TRBD1	TRBV6-1	TRBJ1-2	TGTGCCAGCAGTGTGACTCCGGGACAGGGTCCCTATGGCTACACCTTC	CASSVTPGQGPYGYTF
NA	TRBD1	TRBV18	TRBJ1-5	TGTGCCAGCTCACCAGGGAGGGGGCGCGGCAATCAGCCCCAGCATTTT	CASSPGRGRGNQPQHF
NA	TRBD2	TRBV29-1	TRBJ2-3	TGCAGCGTTGCGTATGGCGGGGGGACCACAGATACGCAGTATTTT	CSVAYGGGTTDTQYF
NA	TRBD1	TRBV12-3/TRBV12-4	TRBJ2-5	TGTGCCAGCAGTTGGACAGGACAAGAGACCCAGTACTTC	CASSWTGQETQYF
NA	NA	TRBV5-5	TRBJ1-1	TGTGCCAGCAGCTTTATGAGGATGGGAGGGCTGGATATGAACACTGAAGCTTTCTTT	CASSFMRMGGLDMNTEAFF
NA	NA	TRBV30	TRBJ1-6	TGTGCCTGGAGTAGAGGCGGAAATTCACCCCTCCACTTT	CAWSRGGNSPLHF
NA	TRBD1	TRBV6-5	TRBJ2-1	TGTGCCAGCAGCGTCTTAGGGGGCGCAAGTTCTGAGCAGTTCTTC	CASSVLGGASSEQFF
NA	NA	TRBV9	TRBJ1-5	TGTGCCAGCAGCGTGGCCGGGAGCAATCAGCCCCAGCATTTT	CASSVAGSNQPQHF
few	NA	TRBV7-2	TRBJ1-4	TGTGCCAGCAGCTTAGTTTTATTGGGCTCCGCTGAAAAACTGTTTTTT	CASSLVLLGSAEKLFF
NA	NA	TRBV4-1	TRBJ1-3	TGCGCCAGCAGCCAAGCGGCGGCCTCTGGAAACACCATATATTTT	CASSQAAASGNTIYF
NA	TRBD2	TRBV9	TRBJ2-5	TGTGCCAGCAGCAAACTAGCGGGGGGTCAAGAGACCCAGTACTTC	CASSKLAGGQETQYF
NA	NA	TRBV5-4	TRBJ1-4	TGTGCCAGCAGCTTGTCAGGGCTGGATGAAAAACTGTTTTTT	CASSLSGLDEKLFF
NA	TRBD2	TRBV5-1	TRBJ2-1	TGCGCCAGCAGCTTGGTCAGCGGGGCAGGCTACAATGAGCAGTTCTTC	CASSLVSGAGYNEQFF
NA	TRBD2	TRBV2	TRBJ2-1	TGTGCCAGCAGTGGGACTAGCGGCTCCTACAATGAGCAGTTCTTC	CASSGTSGSYNEQFF
NA	NA	TRBV11-3	TRBJ2-4	TGTGCCAGCAGCTTAGGAGGGGGGGGCGGGGACATTCAGTACTTC	CASSLGGGGGDIQYF
few	TRBD1	TRBV7-9	TRBJ2-5	TGTGCCAGCAAAACCGACAGGGCGTCCCAGTACTTC	CASKTDRASQYF
NA	TRBD1	TRBV30	TRBJ1-3	TGTGCCTGCCAACTTCTCGAGGGGGCCCGTGGAAACACCATATATTTT	CACQLLEGARGNTIYF
NA	TRBD1	TRBV11-3	TRBJ2-2	TGTGCCAGCAGCTTAGGCGGGACAGGGGACACCGGGGAGCTGTTTTTT	CASSLGGTGDTGELFF
NA	NA	TRBV6-4	TRBJ2-3	TGTGCCAGCAGCTTTGGCCGGACAGATACGCAGTATTTT	CASSFGRTDTQYF
NA	NA	TRBV6-2/TRBV6-3	TRBJ2-7	TGTGCCAGCAGTTCTCCTACCCTCAAGCAGTACTTC	CASSSPTLKQYF
NA	TRBD1	TRBV5-1	TRBJ1-2	TGCGCCAGCAAGGTGCGGACAGGCCTCAATGGCTACACCTTC	CASKVRTGLNGYTF